Only a few counts were recorded for the clone carrying this T cell receptor (beta chain). Its antigen is not identified. The PCR made use of 60 Vbeta and 13 Jbeta primers. Data came from immunoSEQ multiplex PCR; TCRdb stores just in-frame clones and leaves some out. The top ten hold over 2.5% of the sample, which has 150,000 to 200,000 clones, 62% seen once. The data are from a study of cytomegalovirus exposure and HLA in healthy donors. At the level of the study: A preliminary data release comprised tens of millions of unique TCRs obtained from HLA-typed donors. Regarding the study as a whole: According to a later analysis, most TCR beta chains associated with CMV appeared HLA-restricted. In vitro confirmation showed a few CMV-associated chains to be CMV antigen specific. Follow-up analysis later connected one missense variant in DCLRE1C with trimming of TCR beta V- and J-genes.

The V and J ends lost 5 bases and 1 base, in that order; junction bases with no gene match: 2. Looked up from germline, CDR1 is SGHTA and CDR2 is FQGNSA. The CDR3 runs to 13 residues. The sequenced sample consisted of PBMCs. J is TRBJ2-7 and V is TRBV7-2; 7 bases map to TRBD1. This TCR was sampled from a man aged 40-50 years in good health and CMV-seronegative. The CDR3 here is CASSEDRSYEQYF. The CDR3 region has the DNA TGTGCCAGCAGCGAGGACAGGTCCTACGAGCAGTACTTC.